This TCR beta chain emerged from a study of CD8 T cells in Susac syndrome. Study results and limitations: It was acknowledged in the study that the number of individuals who were included in its TCR sequencing and HLA analysis was relatively small.

TCR beta from blood CD8+ and CD4+ T cells was sequenced. V lost 10 bases, J lost 7 bases, and 14 bases stayed unmatched. The CDR3 runs to 15 residues. The germline CDR1 and CDR2 sequences are LNHDA and SQIVND (reference sequence). As regards this clonotype: Its antigen remains unknown.

With random hexamers, reverse transcription was performed on about 0.5 to 1 ug of RNA. Multiplex PCR with immunoSEQ amplified the TCR beta CDR3 across 54 Vbeta and 13 Jbeta. Using its own MiXCR run on the immunoSEQ multiplex PCR reads, TCRdb lists one record per CDR3 protein. The table lists some 300,000 distinct CDR3 sequences, about 89% of them singletons. This receptor was identified in a human donor with multiple sclerosis. The V call is TRBV19, the J call TRBJ2-1; 9 nucleotides align to TRBD2. Sample: CD8+ T cells from PBMCs. In DNA form, the CDR3 reads TGTGCCACGCGTGTTGCGGGAGGGAGTGGTAATGAGCAGTTCTTC. It codes for CATRVAGGSGNEQFF.